The 8 T cell receptor beta chains presented below share a single source sample, sequenced in a study of T cells in Graves' hyperthyroidism and ophthalmopathy. Amplified regions were TCR beta CDR3 sequences from RNA transcripts. An initial round of RT-PCR targeting the TCR CDR3 relied on the HTBI primer set. TCRdb analysed the multiplex PCR reads with MiXCR anew, one entry per CDR3 protein. This repertoire shows more than 550,000 distinct CDR3 sequences, about 18% found once; its top ten account for around 15%. Sequences were obtained from blood. These receptors were obtained from a man aged 50 to 59 with Graves' hyperthyroidism.

This clonotype was seen ten or more times. The chain links TRBV28 to TRBJ1-4, with D maybe TRBD1 (5 bases). V dropped 5 bases and J dropped 0 bases, with 28 bases sitting between them. The germline CDR1 and CDR2 sequences are MDHEN and SYDVKM. CDR3 length equals 21 residues. The CDR3 nucleotides read TGTGCCAGCAGTCCGCCTTTGGCCAGGGTTAAAATCGGAGCAACTAATGAAAAACTGTTTTTT. Translation gives CASSPPLARVKIGATNEKLFF.

This clonotype was seen many times. V and J are TRBV6-5 and TRBJ1-3; the D is unclear. The CDR3 spans 17 residues. Trimming removed 0 bases at V and 2 bases at J, with 14 bases between. CDR1 and CDR2 (germline): MNHEY, SVGAGI. CDR3 sequence (DNA): TGTGCCAGCAGTTACTCGACTCCCCGCCCCCCTGGAAACACCATATATTTT. It encodes CASSYSTPRPPGNTIYF.

At least ten counts were recorded for this clonotype. V gene TRBV30 combines with J gene TRBJ2-5, with 7 bases aligning to TRBD1. This CDR3 region has 12 residues. Germline lookup yields CDR1 GTSNPN and CDR2 SVGIG (reference sequence). Trimming at V came to 5 bases and at J to 5 bases, leaving 5 bases not matched to a gene. The CDR3 protein is CAWGTETETQYF. The DNA of the CDR3 is TGTGCCTGGGGGACAGAAACGGAGACCCAGTACTTC.

Many counts were recorded for this clonotype. This rearrangement joins TRBV28 to TRBJ2-7, with D possibly matching TRBD1 (6 bases). Germline V gives CDR1 MDHEN, CDR2 SYDVKM. The V end lost 4 bases, the J end lost 4 bases, and 14 bases lay between the germline ends. This CDR3 is built from 14 residues. CDR3: CASSSGQPQYEQYF. For the CDR3, the DNA is TGTGCCAGCAGTTCCGGACAGCCCCAGTACGAGCAGTACTTC.

The chain links TRBV30 to TRBJ2-2, with TRBD2 identical over 12 bases. The CDR3 runs 15 residues. Germline assignment: CDR1 GTSNPN and CDR2 SVGIG (reference sequence). The V segment lost 5 bases and the J segment 3 bases; nucleotides outside the gene matches: 4. CDR3 DNA: TGTGCCTGGGGAGGACTAGCGGGATACACCGGGGAGCTGTTTTTT. Translated, it gives CAWGGLAGYTGELFF. Combining the CDR3 with reference TRBV30 and TRBJ2-2 gives the whole variable domain SQTIHQWPATLVQPVGSPLSLECTVEGTSNPNLYWYRQAAGRGLQLLFYSVGIGQISSEVPQNLSASRPQDRQFILSSKKLLLSDSGFYLCAWGGLAGYTGELFFGEGSRLTVL.

This clonotype appeared a few times. The rearrangement uses TRBV4-1 and TRBJ2-3; 14 bases are a match to TRBD2. Germline-derived CDR1 and CDR2 are MGHRA and YSYEKL. The CDR3 extends over 17 amino acids. The V and J ends lost 4 bases and 6 bases, in that order; junction bases with no gene match: 9. CDR3 region: CASSPIGTSGSADTQYF. The CDR3 DNA sequence: TGCGCCAGCAGCCCCATCGGGACTAGCGGGAGTGCCGATACGCAGTATTTT.

V is TRBV20-1 and J is TRBJ1-2; TRBD1 might be the D (6 bases). CDR1 DFQATT and CDR2 SNEGSKA come from the germline V gene (reference sequence). The length of the CDR3 is 19 residues. V lost 1 base and J lost 4, with 28 bases in between. In DNA form, the CDR3 reads TGCAGTGCTAGAGCTGTAGGTGAGGACAGTGGCCCTGTACTCTATGGCTACACCTTC. Encoded protein: CSARAVGEDSGPVLYGYTF.

The chain recombines TRBV3-1 with TRBJ2-2; 8 bases match TRBD1. CDR1 and CDR2 (germline): LGHDT, YNNKEL (reference sequence). This CDR3 has 15 residues. The V and J ends lost 5 bases and 4 bases, in that order; junction bases with no gene match: 6. The CDR3 is CASSTDRDFTGELFF. DNA of the CDR3: TGTGCCAGCAGCACGGACAGGGATTTCACCGGGGAGCTGTTTTTT.